The rows below give T cell receptor beta chains drawn from one sample of a study of blood T cells in healthy people across ages. TCRdb ran MiXCR on the 5' RACE reads and lists one entry per CDR3 protein. The data hold 550,000 to 750,000 distinct CDR3 sequences, with roughly 21% observed a single time. What was sequenced was blood. The receptors shown here come from a man aged 70 or older in good health. Each CDR3 is given with its conserved first and last residue. D genes are given only for firm matches. Rows may omit the clone size; those that give it use once, few, many or a size class.

V	D	J	size	length	CDR3	DNA
TRBV6-5	NA	TRBJ1-4	NA	18	CASSYSLGADATNEKLFF	TGTGCCAGCAGTTACTCCTTGGGAGCCGACGCAACTAATGAAAAACTGTTTTTT
TRBV4-1	NA	TRBJ2-5	NA	17	CASSRGIDGSKKETQYF	TGCGCCAGCAGCCGGGGGATTGACGGGAGCAAGAAAGAGACCCAGTACTTC
TRBV20-1	TRBD2	TRBJ2-7	NA	17	CSARDSESASGDYEQYF	TGCAGTGCTAGAGATTCAGAAAGTGCTAGCGGAGACTACGAGCAGTACTTC
TRBV20-1	NA	TRBJ2-4	NA	13	CSAIIAAKNIQYF	TGCAGTGCTATTATAGCAGCCAAAAACATTCAGTACTTC
TRBV6-5	TRBD2	TRBJ2-7	NA	14	CASMLAGGAYEQYF	TGTGCCAGCATGCTAGCGGGAGGGGCCTACGAGCAGTACTTC
TRBV21-1	NA	TRBJ2-7	NA	16	CASSKGGTSGTYEQYF	TGTGCCAGCAGCAAAGGAGGGACTAGCGGCACATACGAGCAGTACTTC
TRBV3-1	TRBD1	TRBJ2-1	few	16	CASDKRGTGVYNEQFF	TGTGCCAGCGACAAGAGGGGGACAGGAGTCTACAATGAGCAGTTCTTC
TRBV28	TRBD1	TRBJ1-2	NA	16	CASSLLGTGNNYGYTF	TGTGCCAGCAGTCTCCTTGGGACAGGGAATAACTATGGCTACACCTTC
TRBV20-1	NA	TRBJ1-2	NA	14	CSARLQGTNYGYTF	TGCAGTGCTAGATTACAGGGAACTAACTATGGCTACACCTTC
TRBV2	NA	TRBJ2-5	many	12	CASSEDQETQYF	TGTGCCAGCAGTGAAGACCAAGAGACCCAGTACTTC
TRBV20-1	NA	TRBJ2-1	few	13	CSGVQPSYNEQFF	TGCAGTGGGGTACAGCCCTCCTACAATGAGCAGTTCTTC
TRBV12-3/TRBV12-4	TRBD2	TRBJ2-5	many	14	CASSFGGRGETQYF	TGTGCCAGCAGTTTCGGCGGGAGAGGGGAGACCCAGTACTTC
TRBV12-3/TRBV12-4	NA	TRBJ1-2	many	13	CASSLAGDYGYTF	TGTGCCAGCAGCTTAGCTGGGGACTATGGCTACACCTTC
TRBV28	TRBD2	TRBJ2-1	few	17	CASSLAILAGSGNEQFF	TGTGCCAGCAGTTTGGCTATACTAGCGGGGTCCGGCAATGAGCAGTTCTTC
TRBV20-1	TRBD2	TRBJ2-5	NA	18	CSARDSGLAGGYQETQYF	TGCAGTGCTAGAGACTCCGGACTAGCGGGAGGATACCAAGAGACCCAGTACTTC
TRBV30	TRBD1	TRBJ1-1	NA	12	CAWITGGFLAFF	TGTGCCTGGATCACAGGGGGCTTTTTGGCTTTCTTT
TRBV11-2	TRBD1	TRBJ2-5	NA	17	CASSSTTRTGGGETQYF	TGTGCCAGCAGCTCCACGACCCGGACAGGGGGCGGAGAGACCCAGTACTTC
TRBV10-3	TRBD1	TRBJ1-2	NA	13	CAISVTGDKGYTF	TGTGCCATCAGTGTGACAGGGGATAAGGGCTACACCTTC
TRBV19	NA	TRBJ2-5	NA	15	CASSIGGTDRETQYF	TGTGCCAGTAGTATAGGCGGGACAGATAGGGAGACCCAGTACTTC
TRBV5-1	TRBD2	TRBJ2-3	NA	15	CASSLVGLAADTQYF	TGCGCCAGCAGCTTGGTGGGACTAGCCGCAGATACGCAGTATTTT
TRBV20-1	NA	TRBJ2-5	many	10	CSAGTGTQYF	TGCAGTGCGGGAACCGGGACCCAGTACTTC
TRBV7-9	TRBD2	TRBJ2-5	NA	15	CASSLVPAGAETQYF	TGTGCCAGCAGCTTAGTCCCAGCGGGAGCCGAGACCCAGTACTTC
TRBV5-1	NA	TRBJ2-7	few	13	CASSGDLQNEQYF	TGCGCCAGCTCGGGGGACCTCCAAAACGAGCAGTACTTC
TRBV27	TRBD2	TRBJ2-5	few	16	CASSPRASGRAAEQYF	TGTGCCAGCAGTCCAAGGGCTAGCGGGAGGGCCGCAGAGCAGTACTTC